The entry that follows covers one T cell receptor (beta chain) sequence. Its antigen remains unknown. Library preparation (for TCRbeta) was performed with unique molecular identifiers. A single record per CDR3 protein comes from TCRdb applying MiXCR to the PCR reads. The profile covers some 290,000 distinct CDR3 sequences, with approximately 23% appearing a single time and 9.5% to 13% taken by the ten largest. The data belong to a study of T-cell reconstitution after alpha-beta-depleted transplantation in children. Study findings and constraints: Newly produced T cells mostly provided counts and TCRbeta diversity after one year, as hyperexpanded clones declined. Expanded graft clones, several hundred of them, were reportedly the source of alpha-beta T cells about two months after transplant. It was surviving recipient T cells and thymic progenitors that gave some patients high TCRbeta diversity at day 60.

Germline values: CDR1 MGHRA, CDR2 YSYEKL. The germline V and J ends were trimmed by 1 base and 3 bases, with 13 bases remaining between them. The CDR3 consists of 15 residues. This receptor was taken from a male patient between 5 and 17 years old who had a stem cell transplant for acute lymphoblastic leukemia, so the T cells may come from the graft donor. The chain carries TRBV4-1 and TRBJ2-7; D remains ambiguous. Source: PBMCs, mostly from graft donor cells, taken 180 days after TCRalphabeta/CD19-depleted stem cell transplant. CDR3 region: CASSQAYPAVYEQYF. In DNA, the CDR3 is TGCGCCAGCAGCCAAGCCTACCCGGCCGTCTACGAGCAGTACTTC.